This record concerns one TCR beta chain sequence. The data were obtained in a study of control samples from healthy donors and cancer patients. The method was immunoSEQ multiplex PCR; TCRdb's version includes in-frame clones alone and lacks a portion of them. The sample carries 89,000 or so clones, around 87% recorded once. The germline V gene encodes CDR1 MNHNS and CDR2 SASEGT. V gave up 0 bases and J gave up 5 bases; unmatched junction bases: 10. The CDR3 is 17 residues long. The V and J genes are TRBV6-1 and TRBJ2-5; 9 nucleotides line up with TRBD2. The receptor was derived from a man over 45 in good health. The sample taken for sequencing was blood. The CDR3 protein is CASSEALQGLAFETQYF. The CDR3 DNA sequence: TGTGCCAGCAGTGAAGCGCTTCAAGGACTAGCGTTTGAGACCCAGTACTTC.